The rows below give T cell receptor beta chains drawn from one sample of a study of early T cells in non-severe SARS-CoV-2 infection. TCRdb re-called the 5' RACE reads with MiXCR, one entry per CDR3 protein. Of tens of thousands of distinct CDR3 sequences in the sample, under 4.5% were seen once. Input material: whole blood. The receptors derive from an adult who was a healthcare worker with PCR-confirmed SARS-CoV-2 infection or an uninfected control (not recorded which). CDR3s include the opening cysteine and the closing phenylalanine or tryptophan. Fields, in order: V gene, D gene, clone size, J gene, CDR3 DNA, CDR3 protein. The D gene is left open where the match is weak. Expanded clones get a size class; other rows say once, few or many, or leave the size out.

V: TRBV7-2; D: TRBD2; size: many; J: TRBJ2-1; DNA: TGTGCCAGCACCCTAGCGGCCGGGGCCAATGAGCAGTTCTTC; CDR3: CASTLAAGANEQFF
V: TRBV28; D: TRBD1; size: many; J: TRBJ2-1; DNA: TGTGCCAGCCCGCCCCCCCGGGACAGGGGGATCAATGAGCAGTTCTTC; CDR3: CASPPPRDRGINEQFF
V: TRBV12-3/TRBV12-4; D: .; size: many; J: TRBJ1-4; DNA: TGTGCCAGCAGACCCACTATGGGGGGGGCCGAAAAACTGTTTTTT; CDR3: CASRPTMGGAEKLFF
V: TRBV7-2; D: .; size: many; J: TRBJ2-3; DNA: TGTGCCAGCAGCTTAGATACAAGCACAGATACGCAGTATTTT; CDR3: CASSLDTSTDTQYF
V: TRBV12-3/TRBV12-4; D: .; size: many; J: TRBJ2-1; DNA: TGTGCCAGCCGACGCCGACAGATCTTCGGCGATGAGCAGTTCTTC; CDR3: CASRRRQIFGDEQFF
V: TRBV4-2; D: .; size: many; J: TRBJ2-1; DNA: TGTGCCAGCAGCCGCAGACAGGTCGGGGGGAGCAGGTCCTACAATGAGCAGTTCTTC; CDR3: CASSRRQVGGSRSYNEQFF
V: TRBV4-2; D: TRBD2; size: many; J: TRBJ2-7; DNA: TGTGCCAGCAGCCAAGATCCCCCCGGGGGGACTTATAACTACGAGCAGTACTTC; CDR3: CASSQDPPGGTYNYEQYF
V: TRBV6-1; D: .; size: few; J: TRBJ1-6; DNA: TGTGCCAGCAGTGAAAATGGGTTCAATAATTCACCCCTCCACTTT; CDR3: CASSENGFNNSPLHF
V: TRBV20-1; D: .; size: many; J: TRBJ2-7; DNA: TGCAGTGCCCGGGGAATTCGGGAACCCTACGAGCAGTACTTC; CDR3: CSARGIREPYEQYF
V: TRBV7-9; D: .; size: many; J: TRBJ2-7; DNA: TGTGCCAGCAGCTTAGGAGTAAACGAGCAGTACTTC; CDR3: CASSLGVNEQYF
V: TRBV27; D: TRBD2; size: many; J: TRBJ2-1; DNA: TGTGCCAGCGTCCCGGGACTAGCGGGAGGGCTCAATGAGCAGTTCTTC; CDR3: CASVPGLAGGLNEQFF
V: TRBV18; D: TRBD2; size: many; J: TRBJ2-1; DNA: TGTGCCAGCTCACCCGGGACTAGCGGGAGTGGGAATGAGCAGTTCTTC; CDR3: CASSPGTSGSGNEQFF
V: TRBV24-1; D: .; size: many; J: TRBJ1-5; DNA: TGTGCCACCAGTGATTCACAGGTTAGCAATCAGCCCCAGCATTTT; CDR3: CATSDSQVSNQPQHF
V: TRBV2; D: TRBD1; size: many; J: TRBJ2-7; DNA: TGTGCCACCAGGGAGGGGACAGGGAGTTCCTACGAGCAGTACTTC; CDR3: CATREGTGSSYEQYF
V: TRBV6-6; D: TRBD2; size: many; J: TRBJ2-7; DNA: TGTGCCAGCAGGGAGGAGGCGGGAGGGCTTAGAAGTCACGAGCAGTACTTC; CDR3: CASREEAGGLRSHEQYF
V: TRBV5-1; D: .; size: many; J: TRBJ2-5; DNA: TGCGCCAGCTGCCTAGGGGCAGGGGTAGAGACCCAGTACTTC; CDR3: CASCLGAGVETQYF
V: TRBV6-1; D: .; size: many; J: TRBJ1-4; DNA: TGTGCCAGCTCACGGGAAGTAGGAACTAATGAAAAACTGTTTTTT; CDR3: CASSREVGTNEKLFF
V: TRBV20-1; D: .; size: .; J: TRBJ2-7; DNA: TGCAGTGCTAGAGGGCAAGCCCCCTACGAGCAGTACTTC; CDR3: CSARGQAPYEQYF
V: TRBV14; D: .; size: many; J: TRBJ2-3; DNA: TGTGCCAGCAGCCTGCTAGATACGCAGTATTTT; CDR3: CASSLLDTQYF
V: TRBV20-1; D: .; size: many; J: TRBJ1-2; DNA: TGCAGTGCACAGGGAGGACGCTATGGCTACACCTTC; CDR3: CSAQGGRYGYTF
V: TRBV2; D: .; size: many; J: TRBJ1-5; DNA: TGTGCCAGCGGGCAGGGCAATCAGCCCCAGCATTTT; CDR3: CASGQGNQPQHF
V: TRBV10-3; D: .; size: many; J: TRBJ2-7; DNA: TGTGCCATCAGTCCTCAGTCCCACGAGCAGTACTTC; CDR3: CAISPQSHEQYF
V: TRBV20-1; D: TRBD2; size: few; J: TRBJ2-3; DNA: TGCAGTGCTAAGGTCCTAGCGGGGGGGATGATCACAGATACGCAGTATTTT; CDR3: CSAKVLAGGMITDTQYF
V: TRBV9; D: TRBD1; size: many; J: TRBJ1-1; DNA: TGTGCCAGCAGCGTCTACAGGGGAAGTGCTTTCTTT; CDR3: CASSVYRGSAFF
V: TRBV10-3; D: .; size: many; J: TRBJ1-1; DNA: TGTGCCATCGGTACGGCGAACACTGAAGCTTTCTTT; CDR3: CAIGTANTEAFF
V: TRBV30; D: .; size: many; J: TRBJ1-5; DNA: TGTGCCTGGACAACCTCGGGTCAGCCCCAGCATTTT; CDR3: CAWTTSGQPQHF
V: TRBV9; D: .; size: few; J: TRBJ2-4; DNA: TGTGCCAGCAGCGTAGATGGGGGCAGAAACATTCAGTACTTC; CDR3: CASSVDGGRNIQYF
V: TRBV7-8; D: TRBD1; size: many; J: TRBJ1-3; DNA: TGTGCCAGCAGCCCACAGGGGGCTGGAAACACCATATATTTT; CDR3: CASSPQGAGNTIYF
V: TRBV7-3; D: TRBD1; size: many; J: TRBJ2-2; DNA: TGTGCCAGCAGCACTTCCGGGACAGCCACCACCGGGGAGCTGTTTTTT; CDR3: CASSTSGTATTGELFF
V: TRBV29-1; D: TRBD1; size: many; J: TRBJ2-1; DNA: TGCAGCGTTGATGTAGGGGGCTCTAGGGGTGAGCAGTTCTTC; CDR3: CSVDVGGSRGEQFF
V: TRBV7-6; D: TRBD1; size: many; J: TRBJ2-3; DNA: TGTGCCAGCAGCTTAGGATCTCTCCTACGGGGACAGGGTGGCGATACGCAGTATTTT; CDR3: CASSLGSLLRGQGGDTQYF
V: TRBV2; D: TRBD1; size: .; J: TRBJ2-5; DNA: TGTGCCAGCGGTTTTGCCGACAGGGAAGAGACCCAGTACTTC; CDR3: CASGFADREETQYF
V: TRBV12-3/TRBV12-4; D: .; size: few; J: TRBJ1-5; DNA: TGTGCCAGCACCGTAGGACAGTATAGCAATCAGCCCCAGCATTTT; CDR3: CASTVGQYSNQPQHF
V: TRBV28; D: TRBD2; size: many; J: TRBJ2-1; DNA: TGTGCCAGCAGTTCGTCGGGGAGGGTCAGTAATGAGCAGTTCTTC; CDR3: CASSSSGRVSNEQFF
V: TRBV4-2; D: .; size: many; J: TRBJ2-1; DNA: TGTGCCAGCAGCCAAGGGGTACGGGGGGCCGACAATGAGCAGTTCTTC; CDR3: CASSQGVRGADNEQFF
V: TRBV10-1; D: TRBD1; size: many; J: TRBJ1-1; DNA: TGCGCCAGCAGTGAGTCGGACAGGGGGAGGACTGAAGCTTTCTTT; CDR3: CASSESDRGRTEAFF
V: TRBV7-2; D: .; size: many; J: TRBJ2-7; DNA: TGTGCCAGCAGCACCTACTCCGGTCAGCAGTACTTC; CDR3: CASSTYSGQQYF
V: TRBV4-1; D: TRBD1; size: many; J: TRBJ2-7; DNA: TGCGCCAGCAGCCAAGATGACAGGGGGTATTCCTACGAGCAGTACTTC; CDR3: CASSQDDRGYSYEQYF
V: TRBV18; D: .; size: many; J: TRBJ1-1; DNA: TGTGCCAGCTCACCCGGGGGACAATTGAACACTGAAGCTTTCTTT; CDR3: CASSPGGQLNTEAFF
V: TRBV11-3; D: .; size: .; J: TRBJ2-1; DNA: TGTGCCAGCAGCTCAGCACGGGACTTAGAGTACAATGAGCAGTTCTTC; CDR3: CASSSARDLEYNEQFF
V: TRBV10-2; D: .; size: few; J: TRBJ1-5; DNA: TGCGCCAGCTCAACCCAGTATAGCAATCAGCCCCAGCATTTT; CDR3: CASSTQYSNQPQHF
V: TRBV5-1; D: TRBD1; size: .; J: TRBJ2-7; DNA: TGCGCCAGCAGCCCGGACAGGCCCTCCTACGAGCAGTACTTC; CDR3: CASSPDRPSYEQYF